A single sample gave rise to the 5 T cell receptor beta chains below, sequenced in a study of blood T cell repertoires in COVID-19. The assay was immunoSEQ multiplex PCR, and TCRdb's table has in-frame clones only and misses some. The sample carries 180,000 or so clones, approximately 83% recorded once. The sample comprised peripheral blood. Receptors were obtained from a human donor with active or convalescent COVID-19. The donor label of this sample is uncertain.

The CDR3 region is CASSHSGGNEQFF. CDR3 DNA: TGCGCCAGCAGCCACTCAGGGGGCAATGAGCAGTTCTTC. The chain carries TRBV4-1 and TRBJ2-1; TRBD1 matches at 7 bases. Trimming removed 3 bases from V and 6 bases from J; junction bases left unmatched: 2. The CDR3 runs 13 residues. CDR1 is MGHRA and CDR2 is YSYEKL in the germline V gene.

The chain links TRBV7-2 to TRBJ2-3, with 11 bases lining up with TRBD2. V trimming: 1 base; J trimming: 4 bases; junction bases outside the gene matches: 4. CDR3 size: 16 residues. Per germline, CDR1 SGHTA and CDR2 FQGNSA. The CDR3 coding sequence is TGTGCCAGCAGCTTAGGGCTAGCGGGGGGCGCAGATACGCAGTATTTT. Protein sequence: CASSLGLAGGADTQYF.

The V gene is TRBV18, the J gene TRBJ2-3; the match to TRBD2 covers 7 bases. V was clipped by 3 bases and J by 8 bases; unmatched bases: 8. CDR1 KGHSH and CDR2 LQKENI come from the germline V gene. The CDR3 is made up of 14 amino acids. CDR3 residues: CASSPPLAQGTQYF. The CDR3 nucleotides are TGTGCCAGCTCACCGCCACTAGCGCAGGGTACGCAGTATTTT. Using reference TRBV18 and TRBJ2-3 for the parts outside the CDR3, the full variable domain is NAGVMQNPRHLVRRRGQEARLRCSPMKGHSHVYWYRQLPEEGLKFMVYLQKENIIDESGMPKERFSAEFPKEGPSILRIQQVVRGDSAAYFCASSPPLAQGTQYFGPGTRLTVL.

This chain links TRBV7-9 with TRBJ1-1; 7 bases agree with TRBD1. The CDR3 has 11 residues. V shed 11 bases and J 7 bases; nucleotides not matched to a gene: 7. The germline V gene encodes CDR1 SEHNR and CDR2 FQNEAQ (reference sequence). CDR3 DNA sequence: TGTGCCGGACAAGACAGGGTTGAAGCTTTCTTT. This codes for CAGQDRVEAFF.

The chain employs TRBV7-9 and TRBJ2-6; 8 bases map to TRBD2. This CDR3 is 19 amino acids long. Germline-derived CDR1 and CDR2 are SEHNR and FQNEAQ (reference sequence). Unmatched junction bases numbered 12, after V lost 5 bases and J lost 0 bases. The CDR3 region is CASSPRGAGGTSGANVLTF. The CDR3 bases are TGTGCCAGCAGCCCCCGCGGGGCGGGGGGAACCTCTGGGGCCAACGTCCTGACTTTC. Complete variable domain (other parts from reference TRBV7-9 and TRBJ2-6): DTGVSQNPRHKITKRGQNVTFRCDPISEHNRLYWYRQTLGQGPEFLTYFQNEAQLEKSRLLSDRFSAERPKGSFSTLEIQRTEQGDSAMYLCASSPRGAGGTSGANVLTFGAGSRLTVL.